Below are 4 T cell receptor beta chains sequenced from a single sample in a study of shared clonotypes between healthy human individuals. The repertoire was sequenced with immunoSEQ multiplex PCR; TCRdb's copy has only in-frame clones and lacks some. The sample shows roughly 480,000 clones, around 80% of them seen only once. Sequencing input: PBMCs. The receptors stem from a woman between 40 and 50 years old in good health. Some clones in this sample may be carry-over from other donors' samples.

The CDR3 coding sequence is TGTGCCACCAAGGCCCGCGGGGACCTTGACGAGCAGTACTTC. Encoded protein: CATKARGDLDEQYF. The V gene is TRBV5-4, the J gene TRBJ2-7, with D perhaps TRBD2 (6 bases). The CDR3 totals 14 residues. Germline V gives CDR1 SGHNT, CDR2 YYREEE (reference sequence). Trimming removed 9 bases from V and 5 bases from J, with 21 bases in between.

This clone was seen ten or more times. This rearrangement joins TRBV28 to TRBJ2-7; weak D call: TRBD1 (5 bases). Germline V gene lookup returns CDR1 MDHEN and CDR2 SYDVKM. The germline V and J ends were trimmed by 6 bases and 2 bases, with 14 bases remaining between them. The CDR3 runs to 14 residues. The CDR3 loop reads CASSSKAGPYEQYF. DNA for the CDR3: TGTGCCAGCAGCTCCAAGGCAGGGCCCTACGAGCAGTACTTC.

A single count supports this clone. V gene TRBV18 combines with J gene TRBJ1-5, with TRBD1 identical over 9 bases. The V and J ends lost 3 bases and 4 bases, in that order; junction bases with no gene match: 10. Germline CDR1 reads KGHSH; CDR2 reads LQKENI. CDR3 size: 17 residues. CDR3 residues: CASSPRYRGLTNQPQHF. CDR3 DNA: TGTGCCAGCTCACCCCGGTACAGGGGGCTAACAAATCAGCCCCAGCATTTT.

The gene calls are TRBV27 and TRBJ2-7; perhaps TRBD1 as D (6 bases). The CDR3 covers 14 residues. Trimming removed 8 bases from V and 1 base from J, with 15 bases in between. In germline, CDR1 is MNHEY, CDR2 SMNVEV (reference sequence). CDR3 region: CASGATGISYEQYF. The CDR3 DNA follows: TGTGCCAGCGGTGCCACAGGGATTTCCTACGAGCAGTACTTC.